A single sample is the source of the 5 T cell receptor beta chains below, sequenced in a study of shared clonotypes between healthy human individuals. The method was immunoSEQ multiplex PCR; TCRdb's version includes in-frame clones alone and lacks a portion of them. The data contain over a million clones, roughly 96% of them singletons. The sample consisted of naive CD4+ T cells sorted from blood. The subset was: CD45RA+ positively selected. These receptors came from a man aged 25 to 40 in good health.

The V call is TRBV6-5, the J call TRBJ1-1, with D possibly TRBD1 on 5 matching bases. Trimming pared 8 bases from V and 10 bases from J, leaving 14 bases between. CDR1 is MNHEY, CDR2 SVGAGI, per germline. This CDR3 region has 11 residues. The CDR3 is CASRGGVLAFF. CDR3 in DNA: TGTGCCAGCCGGGGGGGTGTGTTAGCTTTCTTT.

The V gene is TRBV6-5, the J gene TRBJ2-3; 9 bases align to TRBD2. Looked up from germline, CDR1 is MNHEY and CDR2 is SVGAGI. The CDR3 length is 13 residues. V lost 7 bases and J lost 11; bases outside the gene matches: 10. The CDR3 nucleotides are TGTGCCAGCAAGGGGACAGCGGGAGGTCTGCAGTATTTT. Amino acid sequence: CASKGTAGGLQYF.

J is TRBJ2-1 and V is TRBV18; D is undetermined. CDR1 is KGHSH, CDR2 LQKENI, per germline. V was clipped by 3 bases and J by 5 bases, with 8 bases between them. This CDR3 has 13 residues. CDR3 protein: CASSPYRNNEQFF. Written as DNA, the CDR3 is TGTGCCAGCTCACCTTACAGAAACAATGAGCAGTTCTTC. The full variable domain, rest sourced from reference TRBV18 and TRBJ2-1, is NAGVMQNPRHLVRRRGQEARLRCSPMKGHSHVYWYRQLPEEGLKFMVYLQKENIIDESGMPKERFSAEFPKEGPSILRIQQVVRGDSAAYFCASSPYRNNEQFFGPGTRLTVL.

The chain uses TRBV27 and TRBJ2-7, with a tentative D call TRBD2 (6 bases). This CDR3 spans 14 amino acids. V lost 6 bases and J 4 bases, leaving 16 bases between the germline ends. Per germline, CDR1 MNHEY and CDR2 SMNVEV (reference sequence). CDR3 coding DNA: TGTGCCAGCAGGTCGACGGGAGTAACGTACGAGCAGTACTTC. Its translation is CASRSTGVTYEQYF.

This clone came up a few times. Within the sample, other DNA sequences also encode this same CDR3. The gene calls are TRBV5-4 and TRBJ2-7; D not resolved. Germline CDR1 reads SGHNT; CDR2 reads YYREEE (reference sequence). This CDR3 is built from 13 residues. V was pared by 0 bases and J by 2 bases, with 6 bases between. The CDR3 spells CASSLDSTYEQYF. The CDR3 DNA follows: TGTGCCAGCAGCTTGGACAGTACCTACGAGCAGTACTTC.